This T cell receptor (beta chain) was obtained from a study of cytomegalovirus exposure and HLA in healthy donors. Study background: An early data release held tens of millions of unique TCRs from HLA-typed donors. Most genotyped donors, around four fifths of 350 to 500, had Caucasian-associated genetic ancestry. Notes on the study in general: Rarity held for most TCR sequences, but there were some public TCRs that occurred in many donors. A later look showed TCR association rates differing by HLA locus, highest for DRB1 and lowest for HLA-C.

Germline CDR1 and CDR2: SGHRS and YFSETQ. V was clipped by 2 bases and J by 6 bases, with 6 bases between them. The CDR3 has 12 amino acids. The study ran its PCR with 60 Vbeta and 13 Jbeta primers. Produced via immunoSEQ multiplex PCR; TCRdb's table is partial and in-frame only. The sample has approximately 160,000 clones, 75% to 80% seen once. Concerning this clone itself: Antigen: not known.

Material for sequencing was PBMCs. This chain connects TRBV5-1 to TRBJ2-4; D is possibly TRBD2 (5 bases). The origin of this receptor is a woman aged 40 to 49 in good health and CMV-seropositive. CDR3 sequence: CASSFEGNIQYF. CDR3 coding DNA: TGCGCCAGCAGCTTCGAGGGAAACATTCAGTACTTC.